The clone carrying this T cell receptor beta chain has ten or more counts. Its cognate antigen is unknown. These data belong to a study of naive and memory T cell subsets. The study's findings and limits: RNA-based TCR counts may shift with T cell activation and differentiation. Over 95% of naive TCR sequences appeared only once after error correction, unlike memory subsets.

Trimming took 5 bases from V and 11 from J; bases not matched to a gene: 10. Per germline, CDR1 DFQATT and CDR2 SNEGSKA (reference sequence). The CDR3 covers 14 residues. The beta constant-region primer was an equimolar mix of two oligonucleotides covering TRBC1 and TRBC2. TCRdb passed the UMI-ligation and nested PCR reads through MiXCR, listing each CDR3 protein once. Of 100,000 or so distinct CDR3 sequences in the sample, around 6.5% were seen once. This sequence originates from a human donor in good health. V gene TRBV20-1 combines with J gene TRBJ1-6, with 9 nucleotides matching TRBD1. The sequencing input was central memory CD4+ T cells from blood. CDR3: CSAGTRDRATPLHF. DNA of the CDR3: TGCAGTGCTGGAACACGGGACAGGGCAACACCCCTCCACTTT.